This T cell receptor (beta chain) is drawn from a study of shared clonotypes between healthy human individuals. Findings and limits, study-wide: Naive subsets, compared against memory subsets, generally had larger estimated richness values.

The CDR3 length is 20 residues. J lost 6 bases, V lost 3 bases, and 22 bases had no gene match. The germline V gene encodes CDR1 MNHEY and CDR2 SMNVEV (reference sequence). This table comes from immunoSEQ multiplex PCR, and its TCRdb copy is limited to in-frame clones, with some not included. The sample gives 550,000 to 800,000 clones, 90% of which show up once; 30% to 40% is in the top ten. A remark on this clone: Its target is not known.

The sequence was obtained from a young man in good health. Some clones in this sample may be carry-over from other donors' samples. Sequencing was carried out using memory CD8+ T cells from PBMCs. Subset described: CD45RO+ cells pooled with CCR7-negative TemRA cells. The chain couples TRBV27 to TRBJ2-2; TRBD2 matches 7 bases. The CDR3 sequence: CASSFMSSSSGGAPPGELFF. For the CDR3, the DNA is TGTGCCAGCAGTTTTATGTCCTCCTCTAGCGGAGGGGCCCCACCCGGGGAGCTGTTTTTT.